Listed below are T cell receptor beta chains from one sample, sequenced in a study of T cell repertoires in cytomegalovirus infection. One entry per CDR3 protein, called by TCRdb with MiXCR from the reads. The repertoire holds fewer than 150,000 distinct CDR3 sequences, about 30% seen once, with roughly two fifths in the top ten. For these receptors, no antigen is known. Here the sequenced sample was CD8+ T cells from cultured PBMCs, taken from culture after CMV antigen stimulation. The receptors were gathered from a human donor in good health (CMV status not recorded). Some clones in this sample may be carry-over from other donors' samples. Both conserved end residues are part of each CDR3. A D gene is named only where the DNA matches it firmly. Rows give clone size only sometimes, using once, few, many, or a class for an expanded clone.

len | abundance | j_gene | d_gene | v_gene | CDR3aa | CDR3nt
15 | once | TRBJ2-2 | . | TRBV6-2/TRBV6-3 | CASSYFGPNTGELFF | TGTGCCAGCAGTTATTTCGGACCGAACACCGGGGAGCTGTTTTTT
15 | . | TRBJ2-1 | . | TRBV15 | CATSRESGENNEQFF | TGTGCCACCAGCAGAGAATCAGGGGAAAACAATGAGCAGTTCTTC
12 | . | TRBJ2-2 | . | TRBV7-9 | CARPGVTGELFF | TGTGCCAGACCAGGGGTGACCGGGGAGCTGTTTTTT
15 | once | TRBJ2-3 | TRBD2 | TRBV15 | CATSRASGGTDTQYF | TGTGCCACCAGCAGAGCTAGCGGGGGCACAGATACGCAGTATTTT
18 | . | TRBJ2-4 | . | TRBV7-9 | CASSPPPRLGGAKNIQYF | TGTGCCAGCAGCCCCCCACCTCGGCTAGGAGGAGCCAAAAACATTCAGTACTTC
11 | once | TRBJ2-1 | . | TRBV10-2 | CASSGDNEQFF | TGCGCCAGCAGTGGGGACAATGAGCAGTTCTTC
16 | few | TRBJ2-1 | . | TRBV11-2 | CASSLDPLSSYNEQFF | TGTGCCAGCAGCTTAGATCCCCTTAGCTCCTACAATGAGCAGTTCTTC
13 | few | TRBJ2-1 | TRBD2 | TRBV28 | CACSGDNYNEQFF | TGTGCCTGTAGCGGGGACAACTACAATGAGCAGTTCTTC
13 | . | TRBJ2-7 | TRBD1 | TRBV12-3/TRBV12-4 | CASSRGGPYEQYF | TGTGCCAGCAGCCGAGGGGGCCCCTACGAGCAGTACTTC
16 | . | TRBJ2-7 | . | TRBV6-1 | CASIIGDRRYPYEQYF | TGTGCCAGCATTATCGGGGACCGAAGATACCCCTACGAGCAGTACTTC
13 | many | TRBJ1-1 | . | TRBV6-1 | CASRRIRGEEAFF | TGTGCCAGCAGAAGGATAAGGGGCGAGGAAGCTTTCTTT
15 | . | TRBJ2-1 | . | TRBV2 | CASSGLVGGLNEQFF | TGTGCCAGCAGTGGATTAGTCGGGGGGCTGAATGAGCAGTTCTTC
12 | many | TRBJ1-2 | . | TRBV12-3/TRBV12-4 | CASSLTGYGYTF | TGTGCCAGCAGTTTAACAGGGTATGGCTACACCTTC
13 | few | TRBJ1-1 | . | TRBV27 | CASSLYYGDEAFF | TGTGCCAGCAGTTTATACTACGGGGATGAAGCTTTCTTT
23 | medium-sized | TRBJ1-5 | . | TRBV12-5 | CASGLVMYVGTRFRINGGQPQHF | TGTGCTAGTGGTTTGGTAATGTACGTCGGGACCCGGTTTAGGATCAACGGCGGTCAGCCCCAGCATTTT
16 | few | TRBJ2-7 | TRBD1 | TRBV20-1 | CSASDEAGTGALQAYF | TGCAGTGCTTCCGATGAAGCCGGGACAGGGGCCCTACAGGCGTACTTC
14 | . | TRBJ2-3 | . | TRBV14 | CASSQGASTDTQYF | TGTGCCAGCAGCCAAGGAGCTAGCACAGATACGCAGTATTTT
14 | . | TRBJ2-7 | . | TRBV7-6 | CASTRGGLSSEQYF | TGTGCCAGCACCCGGGGAGGCCTCTCTAGCGAGCAGTACTTC
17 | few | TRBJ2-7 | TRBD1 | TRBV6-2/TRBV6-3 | CASTKGKATGTLYEQYF | TGTGCCAGCACCAAAGGGAAGGCGACAGGGACCCTCTACGAGCAGTACTTC
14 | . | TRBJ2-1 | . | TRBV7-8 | CASSLRYTDNEQFF | TGTGCCAGCAGCTTACGCTACACCGACAATGAGCAGTTCTTC
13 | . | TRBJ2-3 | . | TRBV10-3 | CAISVMPTDTQYF | TGTGCCATCAGTGTAATGCCCACAGATACGCAGTATTTT
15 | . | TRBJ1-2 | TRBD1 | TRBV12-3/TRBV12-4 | CASSLGPGQGKGYTF | TGTGCCAGCAGCTTAGGGCCGGGACAGGGAAAAGGCTACACCTTC
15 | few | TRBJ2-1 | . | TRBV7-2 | CASSSSGTAHNEQFF | TGTGCCAGCAGCTCGAGCGGGACAGCTCACAATGAGCAGTTCTTC
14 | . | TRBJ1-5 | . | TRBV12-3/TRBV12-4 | CASSFGLPNQPQHF | TGTGCCAGCAGTTTCGGCCTGCCTAATCAGCCCCAGCATTTT
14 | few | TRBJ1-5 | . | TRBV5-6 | CASSLAGGNQPQHF | TGTGCCAGCAGCTTGGCCGGAGGAAATCAGCCCCAGCATTTT
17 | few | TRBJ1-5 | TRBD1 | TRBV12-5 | CASGLSATGQGYEPQHF | TGTGCTAGTGGTTTGTCAGCGACGGGACAGGGATATGAGCCCCAGCATTTT
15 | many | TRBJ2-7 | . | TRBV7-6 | CASSLQGNKLYEQYF | TGTGCCAGCAGCCTACAGGGAAACAAGCTCTACGAGCAGTACTTC